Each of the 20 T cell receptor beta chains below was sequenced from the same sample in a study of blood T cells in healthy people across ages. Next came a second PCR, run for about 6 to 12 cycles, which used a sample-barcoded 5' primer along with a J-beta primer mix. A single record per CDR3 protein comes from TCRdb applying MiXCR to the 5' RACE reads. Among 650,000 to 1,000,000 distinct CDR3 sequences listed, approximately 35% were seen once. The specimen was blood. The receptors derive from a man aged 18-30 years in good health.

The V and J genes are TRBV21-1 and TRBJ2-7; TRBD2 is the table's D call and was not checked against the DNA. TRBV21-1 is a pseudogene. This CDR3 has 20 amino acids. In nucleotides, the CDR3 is TGTGCCAGCAGCAAAGCCGGACGGAGCCCGCTATGCTTGCTTACTTGCGAGCAGTACTTC. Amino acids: CASSKAGRSPLCLLTCEQYF.

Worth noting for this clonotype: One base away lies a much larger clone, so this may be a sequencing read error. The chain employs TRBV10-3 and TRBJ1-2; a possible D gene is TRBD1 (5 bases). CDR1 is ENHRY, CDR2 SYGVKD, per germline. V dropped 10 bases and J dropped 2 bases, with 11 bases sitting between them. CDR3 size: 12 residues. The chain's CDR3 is CANGRGNYGYTF. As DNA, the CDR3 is TGTGCCAATGGACGGGGGAACTATGGCTACACCTTC.

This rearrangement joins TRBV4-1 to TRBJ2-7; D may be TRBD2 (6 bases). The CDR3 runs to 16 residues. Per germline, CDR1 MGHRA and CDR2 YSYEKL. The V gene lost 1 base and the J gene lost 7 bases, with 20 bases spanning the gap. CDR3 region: CASSQGSRAGSDEQYF. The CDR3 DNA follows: TGCGCCAGCAGCCAAGGTTCAAGGGCGGGGAGCGATGAGCAGTACTTC.

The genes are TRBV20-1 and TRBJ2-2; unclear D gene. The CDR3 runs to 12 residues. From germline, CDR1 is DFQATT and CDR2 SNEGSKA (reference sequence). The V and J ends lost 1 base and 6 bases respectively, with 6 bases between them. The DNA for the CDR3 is TGCAGTGCTAGAGCTGACTCCGGGGAGCTGTTTTTT. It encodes CSARADSGELFF.

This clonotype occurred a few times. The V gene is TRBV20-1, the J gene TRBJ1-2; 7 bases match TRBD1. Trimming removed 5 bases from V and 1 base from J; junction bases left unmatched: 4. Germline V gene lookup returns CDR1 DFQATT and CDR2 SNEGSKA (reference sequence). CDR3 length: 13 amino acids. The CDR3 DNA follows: TGCAGTGCTCGGGACAGATATAACTATGGCTACACCTTC. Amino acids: CSARDRYNYGYTF.

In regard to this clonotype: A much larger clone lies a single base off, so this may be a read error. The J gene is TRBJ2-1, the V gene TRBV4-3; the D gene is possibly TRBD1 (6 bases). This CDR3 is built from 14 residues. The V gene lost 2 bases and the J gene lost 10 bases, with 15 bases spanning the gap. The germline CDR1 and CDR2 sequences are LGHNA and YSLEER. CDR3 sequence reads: CASSQQTGWKEQFF. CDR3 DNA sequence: TGCGCCAGCAGCCAACAAACAGGGTGGAAGGAGCAGTTCTTC.

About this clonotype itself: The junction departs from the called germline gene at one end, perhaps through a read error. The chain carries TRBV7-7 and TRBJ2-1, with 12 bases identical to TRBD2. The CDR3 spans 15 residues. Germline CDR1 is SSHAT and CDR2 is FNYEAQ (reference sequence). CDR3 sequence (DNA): TGTGCTAGCAGCCCAACTAGCGGGGGGACCAATGAGCAGTTCTTC. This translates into CASSPTSGGTNEQFF.

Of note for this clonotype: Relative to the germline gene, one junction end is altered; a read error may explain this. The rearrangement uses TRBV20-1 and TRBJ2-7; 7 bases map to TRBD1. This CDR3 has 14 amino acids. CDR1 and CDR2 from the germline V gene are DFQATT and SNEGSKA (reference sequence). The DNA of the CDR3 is TGCAGCGCTAGAGAAGGGACAGAAAACAATGAGCAGTACTTC. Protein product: CSAREGTENNEQYF.

The CDR3 DNA sequence: TGCAGTGCTAGTTGGGAGGGTCCCTACGAGCAGTACTTC. Amino acids: CSASWEGPYEQYF. The chain couples TRBV20-1 to TRBJ2-7; 7 bases are a match to TRBD2. From germline, CDR1 is DFQATT and CDR2 SNEGSKA (reference sequence). The CDR3 sequence is 13 residues long. V shed 3 bases and J 2 bases; nucleotides not matched to a gene: 4.

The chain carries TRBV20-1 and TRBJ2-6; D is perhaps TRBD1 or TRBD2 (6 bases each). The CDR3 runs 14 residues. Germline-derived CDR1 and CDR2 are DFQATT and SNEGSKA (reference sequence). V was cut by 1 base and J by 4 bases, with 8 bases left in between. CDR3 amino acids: CSARGGAGANVLTF. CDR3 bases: TGCAGTGCTAGAGGGGGGGCAGGGGCCAACGTCCTGACTTTC.

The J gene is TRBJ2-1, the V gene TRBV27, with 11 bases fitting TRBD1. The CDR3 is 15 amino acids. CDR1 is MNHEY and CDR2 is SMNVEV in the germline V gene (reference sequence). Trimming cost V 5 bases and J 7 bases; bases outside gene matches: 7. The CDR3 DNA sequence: TGTGCCAGCAGTCCAGGGACAGGGGGACGGAATGAGCAGTTCTTC. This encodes CASSPGTGGRNEQFF.

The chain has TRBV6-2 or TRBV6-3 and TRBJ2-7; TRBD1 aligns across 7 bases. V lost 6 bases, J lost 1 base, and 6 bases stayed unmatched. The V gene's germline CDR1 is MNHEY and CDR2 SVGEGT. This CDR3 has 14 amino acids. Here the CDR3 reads CASRQGIRSYEQYF. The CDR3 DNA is TGTGCCAGCAGACAGGGGATTCGGTCCTACGAGCAGTACTTC.

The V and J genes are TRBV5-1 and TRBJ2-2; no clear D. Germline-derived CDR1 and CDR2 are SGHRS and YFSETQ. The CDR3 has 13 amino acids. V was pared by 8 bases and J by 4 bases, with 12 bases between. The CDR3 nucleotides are TGCGCCAGTGGTATCGTCGGCACCGGGGAGCTGTTTTTT. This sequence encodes CASGIVGTGELFF.

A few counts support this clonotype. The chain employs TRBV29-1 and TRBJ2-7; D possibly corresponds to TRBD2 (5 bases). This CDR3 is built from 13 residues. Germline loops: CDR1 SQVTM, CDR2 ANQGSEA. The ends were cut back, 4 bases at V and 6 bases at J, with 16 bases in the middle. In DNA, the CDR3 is TGCAGCGTTGGGGGTCGCTTCGAGGGCGAGCAGTACTTC. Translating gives CSVGGRFEGEQYF.

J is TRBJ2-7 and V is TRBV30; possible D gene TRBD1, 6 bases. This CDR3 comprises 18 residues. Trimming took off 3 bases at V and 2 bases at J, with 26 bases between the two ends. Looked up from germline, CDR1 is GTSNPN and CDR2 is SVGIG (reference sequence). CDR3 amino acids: CAWRSHIAGTKAPYEQYF. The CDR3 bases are TGTGCCTGGAGATCCCATATAGCCGGGACAAAGGCCCCCTACGAGCAGTACTTC.

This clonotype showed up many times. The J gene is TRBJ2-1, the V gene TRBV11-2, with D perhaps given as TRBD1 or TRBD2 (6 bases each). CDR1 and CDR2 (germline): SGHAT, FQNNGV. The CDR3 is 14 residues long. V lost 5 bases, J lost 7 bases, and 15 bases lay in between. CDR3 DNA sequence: TGTGCCAGCAGCCGAGGACGGGGGCTGAATGAGCAGTTCTTC. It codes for CASSRGRGLNEQFF.

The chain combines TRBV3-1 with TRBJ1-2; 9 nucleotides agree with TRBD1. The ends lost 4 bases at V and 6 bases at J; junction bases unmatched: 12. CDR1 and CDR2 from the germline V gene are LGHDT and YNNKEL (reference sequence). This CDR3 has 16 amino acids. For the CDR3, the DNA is TGTGCCAGCAGCCTTTCAGGACAGGGGAAGATCGATGGCTACACCTTC. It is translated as CASSLSGQGKIDGYTF.

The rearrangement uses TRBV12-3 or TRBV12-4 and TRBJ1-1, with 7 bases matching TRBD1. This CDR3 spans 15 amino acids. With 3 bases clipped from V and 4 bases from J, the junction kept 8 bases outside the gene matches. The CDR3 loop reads CASSLGGGVFTEAFF. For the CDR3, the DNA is TGTGCCAGCAGTTTGGGAGGGGGCGTTTTCACTGAAGCTTTCTTT.

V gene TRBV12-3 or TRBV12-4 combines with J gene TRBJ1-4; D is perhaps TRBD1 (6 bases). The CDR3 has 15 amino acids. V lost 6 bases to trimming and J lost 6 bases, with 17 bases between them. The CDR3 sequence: CASRVTGFDYEKLFF. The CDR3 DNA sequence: TGTGCCAGCAGAGTTACAGGGTTTGATTATGAAAAACTGTTTTTT.

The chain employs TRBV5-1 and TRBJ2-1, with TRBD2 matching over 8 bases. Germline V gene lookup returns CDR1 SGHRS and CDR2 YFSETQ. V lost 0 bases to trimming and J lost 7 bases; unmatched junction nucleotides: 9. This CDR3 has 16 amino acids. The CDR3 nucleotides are TGCGCCAGCAGCTTGGCCGGGGGGGGCCTGGTGAATGAGCAGTTCTTC. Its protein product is CASSLAGGGLVNEQFF.